This is a list of T cell receptor beta chains from one sample in a study of vaccination and CD4 T cells after COVID-19. TCRdb processed the PCR reads anew with MiXCR; each CDR3 protein has one entry. The sample shows approximately 14,000 distinct CDR3 sequences, about 59% of them seen only once. These receptors' targets are unknown. The sample taken for sequencing was CD4+ T cells from blood, cultured in vitro. Receptors were obtained from a human donor who had recovered from COVID-19. Each CDR3 is given with its conserved first and last residue. Fields, in order: CDR3 length, V gene, D gene, J gene, CDR3 protein. A D gene is named only where the DNA matches it firmly.

len: 14
v_gene: TRBV11-1
d_gene: TRBD1
j_gene: TRBJ1-4
CDR3aa: CASSVDRVHEKLFF

len: 17
v_gene: TRBV6-1
d_gene: TRBD1
j_gene: TRBJ2-2
CDR3aa: CASRRTGSLPITGELFF

len: 14
v_gene: TRBV5-1
d_gene: TRBD1
j_gene: TRBJ2-7
CDR3aa: CASRETGDSYEQYF

len: 16
v_gene: TRBV7-9
d_gene: TRBD2
j_gene: TRBJ2-1
CDR3aa: CASSPITSAGYNEQFF

len: 15
v_gene: TRBV27
d_gene: -
j_gene: TRBJ2-7
CDR3aa: CASSLSGGISYEQYF

len: 15
v_gene: TRBV19
d_gene: -
j_gene: TRBJ1-6
CDR3aa: CASTTRDSYNSPLHF

len: 15
v_gene: TRBV2
d_gene: TRBD2
j_gene: TRBJ2-3
CDR3aa: CASGGRSGGTDTQYF

len: 17
v_gene: TRBV4-1
d_gene: -
j_gene: TRBJ1-1
CDR3aa: CASSQAVPRALNTEAFF

len: 15
v_gene: TRBV30
d_gene: TRBD2
j_gene: TRBJ2-7
CDR3aa: CAWSLWTSPSYEQYF

len: 16
v_gene: TRBV24-1
d_gene: TRBD1
j_gene: TRBJ2-5
CDR3aa: CATSGVRTGDLETQYF

len: 15
v_gene: TRBV7-3
d_gene: TRBD1
j_gene: TRBJ1-2
CDR3aa: CASSSGGHSNYGYTF

len: 16
v_gene: TRBV12-3/TRBV12-4
d_gene: TRBD2
j_gene: TRBJ2-4
CDR3aa: CASSLTGRGAKNIQYF

len: 14
v_gene: TRBV20-1
d_gene: TRBD2
j_gene: -
CDR3aa: CSASLAGGQETQYF

len: 13
v_gene: TRBV6-1
d_gene: -
j_gene: TRBJ1-2
CDR3aa: CASRELPSGGYTF

len: 15
v_gene: TRBV6-1
d_gene: -
j_gene: TRBJ1-5
CDR3aa: CASSERRTSNQPQHF

len: 13
v_gene: TRBV10-1
d_gene: TRBD2
j_gene: TRBJ2-5
CDR3aa: CASSRTRFETQYF

len: 13
v_gene: TRBV7-3
d_gene: TRBD2
j_gene: TRBJ2-1
CDR3aa: CASSLNESGRKFF

len: 14
v_gene: TRBV6-2/TRBV6-3
d_gene: TRBD1
j_gene: TRBJ2-5
CDR3aa: CASSYLTGGETQYF

len: 13
v_gene: TRBV6-4
d_gene: TRBD1
j_gene: TRBJ1-2
CDR3aa: CASSDQTGKGYTF

len: 16
v_gene: TRBV7-9
d_gene: -
j_gene: TRBJ1-2
CDR3aa: CASSYPSVGLGYGYTF

len: 14
v_gene: TRBV19
d_gene: -
j_gene: TRBJ1-3
CDR3aa: CASSIARSGNTIYF

len: 12
v_gene: TRBV10-3
d_gene: -
j_gene: TRBJ1-5
CDR3aa: CAIRNENQPQHF

len: 15
v_gene: TRBV19
d_gene: -
j_gene: TRBJ2-5
CDR3aa: CASTSQMGGRETQYF

len: 15
v_gene: TRBV7-9
d_gene: -
j_gene: TRBJ1-5
CDR3aa: CASSLGLYSNQPQHF

len: 14
v_gene: TRBV10-3
d_gene: TRBD1
j_gene: TRBJ2-3
CDR3aa: CAIRGQGRTDTQYF

len: 16
v_gene: TRBV24-1
d_gene: TRBD1
j_gene: TRBJ1-1
CDR3aa: CATSDLGQGGFTEAFF

len: 15
v_gene: TRBV24-1
d_gene: TRBD2
j_gene: TRBJ2-5
CDR3aa: CATSVPSSGQETQYF

len: 15
v_gene: TRBV5-4
d_gene: -
j_gene: TRBJ1-5
CDR3aa: CASSLGAGRDQPQHF